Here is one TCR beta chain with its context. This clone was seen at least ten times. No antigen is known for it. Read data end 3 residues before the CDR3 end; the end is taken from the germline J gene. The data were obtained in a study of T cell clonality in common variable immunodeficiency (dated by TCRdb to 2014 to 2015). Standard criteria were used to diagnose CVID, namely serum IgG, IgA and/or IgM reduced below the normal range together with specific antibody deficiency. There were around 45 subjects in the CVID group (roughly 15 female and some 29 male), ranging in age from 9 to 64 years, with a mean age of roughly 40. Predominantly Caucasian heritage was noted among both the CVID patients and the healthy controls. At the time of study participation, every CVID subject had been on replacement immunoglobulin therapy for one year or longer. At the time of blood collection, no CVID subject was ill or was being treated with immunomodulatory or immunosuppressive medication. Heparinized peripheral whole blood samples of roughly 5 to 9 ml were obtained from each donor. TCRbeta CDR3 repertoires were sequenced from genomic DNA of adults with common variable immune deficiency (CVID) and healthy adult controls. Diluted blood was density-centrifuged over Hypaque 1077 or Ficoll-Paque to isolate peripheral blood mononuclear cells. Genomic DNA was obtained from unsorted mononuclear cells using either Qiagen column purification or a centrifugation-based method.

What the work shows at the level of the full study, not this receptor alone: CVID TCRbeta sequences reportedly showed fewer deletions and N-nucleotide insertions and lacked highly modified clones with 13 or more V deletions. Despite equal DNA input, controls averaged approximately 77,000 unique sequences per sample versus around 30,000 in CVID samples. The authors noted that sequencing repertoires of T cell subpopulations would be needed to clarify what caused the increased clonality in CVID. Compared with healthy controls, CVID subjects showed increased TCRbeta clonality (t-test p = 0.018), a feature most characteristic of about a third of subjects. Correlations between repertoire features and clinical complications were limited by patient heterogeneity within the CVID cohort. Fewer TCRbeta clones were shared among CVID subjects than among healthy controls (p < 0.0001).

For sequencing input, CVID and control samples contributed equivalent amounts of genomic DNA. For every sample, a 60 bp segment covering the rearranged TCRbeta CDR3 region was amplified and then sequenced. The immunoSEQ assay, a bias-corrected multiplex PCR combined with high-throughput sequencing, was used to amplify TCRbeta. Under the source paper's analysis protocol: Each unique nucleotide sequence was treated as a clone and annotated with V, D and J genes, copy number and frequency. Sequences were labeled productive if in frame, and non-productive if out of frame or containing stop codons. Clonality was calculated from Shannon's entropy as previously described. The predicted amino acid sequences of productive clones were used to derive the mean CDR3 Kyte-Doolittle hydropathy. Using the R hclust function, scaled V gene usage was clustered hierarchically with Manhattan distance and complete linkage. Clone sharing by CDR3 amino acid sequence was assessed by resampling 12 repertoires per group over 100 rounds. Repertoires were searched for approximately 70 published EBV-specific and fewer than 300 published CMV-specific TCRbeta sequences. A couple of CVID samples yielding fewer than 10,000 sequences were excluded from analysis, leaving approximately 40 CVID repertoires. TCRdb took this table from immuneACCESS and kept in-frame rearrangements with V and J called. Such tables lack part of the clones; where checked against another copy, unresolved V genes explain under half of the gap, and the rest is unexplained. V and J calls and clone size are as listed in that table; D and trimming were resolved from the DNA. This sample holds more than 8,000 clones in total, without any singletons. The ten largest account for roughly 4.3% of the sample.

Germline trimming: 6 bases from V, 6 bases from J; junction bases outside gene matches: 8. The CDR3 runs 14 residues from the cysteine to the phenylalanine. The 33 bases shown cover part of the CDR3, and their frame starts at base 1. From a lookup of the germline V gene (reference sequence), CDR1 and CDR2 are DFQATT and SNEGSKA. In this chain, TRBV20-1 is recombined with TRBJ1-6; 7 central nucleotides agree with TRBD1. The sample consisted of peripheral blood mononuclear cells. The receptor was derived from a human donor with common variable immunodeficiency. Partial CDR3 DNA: TGCAGTGCCAGACACGGACAGGTTAATTCACCC. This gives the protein CSARHGQVNSP. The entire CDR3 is CSARHGQVNSPLHF.